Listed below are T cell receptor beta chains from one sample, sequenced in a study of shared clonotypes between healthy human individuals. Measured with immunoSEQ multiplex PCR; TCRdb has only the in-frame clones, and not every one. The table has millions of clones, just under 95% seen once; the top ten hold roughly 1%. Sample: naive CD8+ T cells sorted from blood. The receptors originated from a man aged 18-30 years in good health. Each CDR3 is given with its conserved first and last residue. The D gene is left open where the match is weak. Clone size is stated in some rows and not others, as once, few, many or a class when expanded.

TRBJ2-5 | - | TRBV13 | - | TGTGCCAGCAGCGGCGGAGCTGGGGAGACCCAGTACTTC | CASSGGAGETQYF
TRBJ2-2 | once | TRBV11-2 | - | TGTGCCAGCAGCTTAGTAGGAGGGGCCGGGGAGCTGTTTTTT | CASSLVGGAGELFF
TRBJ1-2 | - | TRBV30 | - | TGTGCCTGGAGTGTCAGTCCCGGGACTCCTTATGGCTACACCTTC | CAWSVSPGTPYGYTF
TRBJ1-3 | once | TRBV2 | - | TGTGCCAGCAGTGAATCACTGGGGGTTGCTGGAAACACCATATATTTT | CASSESLGVAGNTIYF
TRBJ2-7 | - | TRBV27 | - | TGTGCCAGCAGTTTAAAGGGACTCTGGCCCTACGAGCAGTACTTC | CASSLKGLWPYEQYF
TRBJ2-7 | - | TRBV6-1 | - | TGTGCCAGCAGTGAAGAGAGTTTGGCAGTTGAGTACTTC | CASSEESLAVEYF
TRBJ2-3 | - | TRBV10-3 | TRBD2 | TGTGCCATCAGTGACAGAGCGGGAGGGCCGTTAGAAGCAGATACGCAGTATTTT | CAISDRAGGPLEADTQYF
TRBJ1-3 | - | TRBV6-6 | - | TGTGCCAGCAGTTACAGCGAAGGATGGAACACCATATATTTT | CASSYSEGWNTIYF
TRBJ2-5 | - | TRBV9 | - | TGTGCCAGCAGCGTAGCCGGGGAAGAGACCCAGTACTTC | CASSVAGEETQYF
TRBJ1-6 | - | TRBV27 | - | TGTGCCAGCGGCCTCGGGGCATATAATTCACCCCTCCACTTT | CASGLGAYNSPLHF
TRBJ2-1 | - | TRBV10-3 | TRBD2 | TGTGCCATCAGTGAAACCCTCACGGGGGGGCTCAATGAGCAGTTCTTC | CAISETLTGGLNEQFF
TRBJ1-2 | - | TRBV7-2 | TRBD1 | TGTGCCAGCAGCTTAGGACAGGGGGCTGACTATGGCTACACCTTC | CASSLGQGADYGYTF
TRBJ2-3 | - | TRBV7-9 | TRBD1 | TGTGCCAGCAGCGCAGTGGACAGGGCGGAAGATACGCAGTATTTT | CASSAVDRAEDTQYF
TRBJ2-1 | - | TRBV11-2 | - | TGTGCCAGCAGCCGATGGGGGGAAGGGGAGCAGTTCTTC | CASSRWGEGEQFF
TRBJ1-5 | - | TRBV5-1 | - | TGCGCCAGCAGCGCTCGTGGGGCGCGGAATCAGCCCCAGCATTTT | CASSARGARNQPQHF
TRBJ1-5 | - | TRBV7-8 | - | TGTGCCAGCAGCTTAACGCAGGGAGATCAGCCCCAGCATTTT | CASSLTQGDQPQHF
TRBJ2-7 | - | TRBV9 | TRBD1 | TGTGCCAGCAGCGAGTGGGGACAGGGGACTTACGAGCAGTACTTC | CASSEWGQGTYEQYF
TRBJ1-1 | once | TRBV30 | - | TGTGCCTGGAGAGGTATCCGGGAACGGGACACTGAAGCTTTCTTT | CAWRGIRERDTEAFF
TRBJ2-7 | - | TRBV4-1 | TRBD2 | TGCGCCAGCAGCTCCGGGACTAGCCGCTACGAGCAGTACTTC | CASSSGTSRYEQYF
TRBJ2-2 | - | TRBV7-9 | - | TGTGCCAGCAGCACCTCCGGGACATTGAACACCGGGGAGCTGTTTTTT | CASSTSGTLNTGELFF
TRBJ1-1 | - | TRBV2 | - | TGTGCCAGCAGTGAGGGGTCCCCGGACGCTGAAGCTTTCTTT | CASSEGSPDAEAFF
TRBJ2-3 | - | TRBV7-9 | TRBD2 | TGTGCCAGCAGCTTCTTGACTAGCGGGAGGGGCACAGATACGCAGTATTTT | CASSFLTSGRGTDTQYF
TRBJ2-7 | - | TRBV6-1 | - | TGTGCCAGCAGTGATAACGGGTTCTACTACGAGCAGTACTTC | CASSDNGFYYEQYF
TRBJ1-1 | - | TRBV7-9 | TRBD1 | TGTGCCAGCAGCCCTCCGGGACAGGGGTTACCTGAAGCTTTCTTT | CASSPPGQGLPEAFF
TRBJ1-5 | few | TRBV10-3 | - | TGTGCCATCAGTGCACAGGGACCAAGCAATCAGCCCCAGCATTTT | CAISAQGPSNQPQHF
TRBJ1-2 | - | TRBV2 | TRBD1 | TGTGCCAGCAGTGAAGCTTGGGACAGCCCTAACTATGGCTACACCTTC | CASSEAWDSPNYGYTF